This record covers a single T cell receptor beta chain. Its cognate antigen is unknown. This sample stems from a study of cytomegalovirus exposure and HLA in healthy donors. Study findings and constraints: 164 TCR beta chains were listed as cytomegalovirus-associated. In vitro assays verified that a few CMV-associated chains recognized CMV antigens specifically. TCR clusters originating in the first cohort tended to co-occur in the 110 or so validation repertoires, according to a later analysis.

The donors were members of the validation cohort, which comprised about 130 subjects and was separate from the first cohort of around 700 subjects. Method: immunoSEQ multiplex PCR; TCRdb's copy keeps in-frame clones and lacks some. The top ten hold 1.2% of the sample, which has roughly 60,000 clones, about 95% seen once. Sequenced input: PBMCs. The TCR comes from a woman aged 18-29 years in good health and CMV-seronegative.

In nucleotides, the CDR3 is TGCGCCAGCAGCCAAGATCCGGCTAGCGGGGGGGGAAGAGATACGCAGTATTTT. Its protein is CASSQDPASGGGRDTQYF. The rearrangement links TRBV4-3 to TRBJ2-3, with 12 positions matching TRBD2. The V segment lost 0 bases and the J segment 5 bases; nucleotides outside the gene matches: 9. CDR3 length: 18 amino acids. The germline gives CDR1 LGHNA, CDR2 YSLEER.